One sample yielded the 13 T cell receptor beta chains listed below, sequenced in a study of cytomegalovirus exposure and HLA in healthy donors. The repertoire was sequenced with immunoSEQ multiplex PCR; TCRdb's copy has only in-frame clones and lacks some. The repertoire consists of about 140,000 clones, with around 86% occurring once and the leading ten covering roughly 10%. Specimen: PBMCs. The receptors derive from a man aged 18 to 30 in good health and CMV-seropositive.

This clone appeared once. The chain uses TRBV5-5 and TRBJ2-7; 8 nucleotides line up with TRBD1. CDR3 length equals 15 residues. V was pared by 2 bases and J by 4 bases, with 8 bases of the junction left unmatched. Germline V gene lookup returns CDR1 SGHKS and CDR2 YYEKEE (reference sequence). In nucleotides, the CDR3 is TGTGCCAGCAGCTTCGACAGGGGCCTTCAATACGAGCAGTACTTC. This gives the protein CASSFDRGLQYEQYF.

The rearrangement uses TRBV6-6 and TRBJ2-7; D is possibly TRBD2 (6 bases). V lost 6 bases and J lost 4, with 7 bases in between. Per germline, CDR1 MNHNY and CDR2 SVGAGI (reference sequence). The CDR3 covers 11 residues. CDR3 amino acids: CASRGGYEQYF. CDR3 sequence (DNA): TGTGCCAGCAGGGGGGGTTACGAGCAGTACTTC.

The chain joins TRBV5-4 to TRBJ2-7; 9 positions match TRBD1. The V segment lost 4 bases and the J segment 3 bases; nucleotides outside the gene matches: 5. Germline CDR1 SGHNT, CDR2 YYREEE (reference sequence). The CDR3 spans 14 residues. The CDR3 protein is CASSAGTGNYEQYF. The CDR3 DNA follows: TGTGCCAGCAGCGCCGGGACAGGGAACTACGAGCAGTACTTC.

V gene TRBV29-1 combines with J gene TRBJ1-2; D may be TRBD1 (6 bases). Germline V gives CDR1 SQVTM, CDR2 ANQGSEA. V lost 1 base, J lost 4 bases, and 16 bases lay in between. The CDR3 has 15 amino acids. This CDR3 reads CSVEGVDRMLYGYTF. CDR3 nucleotides: TGCAGCGTTGAAGGGGTAGACAGGATGCTCTATGGCTACACCTTC. The whole variable domain, filled in from reference TRBV29-1 and TRBJ1-2, reads SAVISQKPSRDICQRGTSLTIQCQVDSQVTMMFWYRQQPGQSLTLIATANQGSEATYESGFVIDKFPISRPNLTFSTLTVSNMSPEDSSIYLCSVEGVDRMLYGYTFGSGTRLTVV.

The chain recombines TRBV2 with TRBJ2-1, with unresolved D. Trimming left V 2 bases short and J 6 bases short, with 11 bases between. The CDR3 extends over 14 amino acids. Germline CDR1 SNHLY, CDR2 FYNNEI. The CDR3 DNA reads as TGTGCCAGCAGTGAACAGGTAGTGTCCAATGAGCAGTTCTTC. Translating it yields CASSEQVVSNEQFF.

The rearrangement joins TRBV21-1 to TRBJ2-7; the table's D gene call, TRBD1, was not cross checked with the DNA. TRBV21-1 is an annotated pseudogene. The CDR3 runs to 14 residues. The CDR3 DNA is TGTGCCACCAATGGAATACAGGGTCCCCTCGAGCAGTACTTC. It is translated as CATNGIQGPLEQYF.

Here the CDR3 DNA reads TGTGCCAGCAGCTTAGACGGGGGGGGCTATGGCTACACCTTC. It encodes CASSLDGGGYGYTF. This rearrangement joins TRBV7-6 to TRBJ1-2, with a weak D call TRBD1 (5 bases). CDR1 is SGHVS, CDR2 FNYEAQ, per germline. The CDR3 totals 14 residues. Trimming shortened V by 1 base and J by 4 bases, and 10 bases separated the two germline ends.

V is TRBV7-6 and J is TRBJ2-7; 9 positions agree with TRBD2. This CDR3 has 16 amino acids. With 0 bases clipped from V and 2 bases from J, the junction kept 5 bases outside the gene matches. The germline CDR1 and CDR2 sequences are SGHVS and FNYEAQ. In DNA, the CDR3 is TGTGCCAGCAGCTTAGCCCCAGCGGGAGGTACCTACGAGCAGTACTTC. Protein sequence: CASSLAPAGGTYEQYF.

The genes are TRBV7-2 and TRBJ2-1; 8 nucleotides align to TRBD2. The CDR3 contains 16 residues. V was pared by 5 bases and J by 8 bases, with 14 bases of the junction left unmatched. CDR1 and CDR2 (germline): SGHTA, FQGNSA. The DNA for the CDR3 is TGTGCCAGCAGCCTCCATCGAGCGGGAGTCCGTGATGAGCAGTTCTTC. Protein: CASSLHRAGVRDEQFF.

This chain connects TRBV28 to TRBJ2-1; no firm D call. V lost 4 bases and J 9 bases, leaving 7 bases between the germline ends. The CDR3 runs to 11 residues. Germline V CDR1 and CDR2: MDHEN, SYDVKM. Written as DNA, the CDR3 is TGTGCCAGCAGTTCCGAGGTTGAGCAGTTCTTC. It codes for CASSSEVEQFF.

The chain uses TRBV5-1 and TRBJ2-1; no reliable D call. This CDR3 contains 13 residues. V lost 0 bases, J lost 6 bases, and 7 bases lay in between. In germline, CDR1 is SGHRS, CDR2 YFSETQ. The CDR3 region is CASSLGLSNEQFF. The CDR3, as DNA: TGCGCCAGCAGCTTGGGGCTCTCCAATGAGCAGTTCTTC. Looking up the rest from reference TRBV5-1 and TRBJ2-1 gives the full variable domain: KAGVTQTPRYLIKTRGQQVTLSCSPISGHRSVSWYQQTPGQGLQFLFEYFSETQRNKGNFPGRFSGRQFSNSRSEMNVSTLELGDSALYLCASSLGLSNEQFFGPGTRLTVL.

V gene TRBV30 combines with J gene TRBJ2-2, with D tentatively TRBD1 (5 bases). The CDR3 spans 16 residues. Germline V gene sequence: CDR1 GTSNPN, CDR2 SVGIG (reference sequence). Between the trimmed V and J ends, which lost 4 bases and 3 bases, there was a span of 18 bases. The CDR3 coding sequence is TGTGCCTGGACCCGAGAAGGGGCTTTGTACACCGGGGAGCTGTTTTTT. Translated, it gives CAWTREGALYTGELFF. The full variable domain, its missing parts supplied by reference TRBV30 and TRBJ2-2, is SQTIHQWPATLVQPVGSPLSLECTVEGTSNPNLYWYRQAAGRGLQLLFYSVGIGQISSEVPQNLSASRPQDRQFILSSKKLLLSDSGFYLCAWTREGALYTGELFFGEGSRLTVL.

This clone was detected a few times. The chain carries TRBV7-6 and TRBJ2-7, with 11 bases fitting TRBD2. The CDR3 runs to 16 residues. Germline CDR1 is SGHVS and CDR2 is FNYEAQ. Trimming removed 2 bases from V and 1 base from J; junction bases left unmatched: 4. CDR3 in amino acids: CASSLTSGSRSYEQYF. In DNA, the CDR3 is TGTGCCAGCAGCTTAACTAGCGGGAGCCGATCCTACGAGCAGTACTTC.